The TCR beta chain described here comes from a study of T-cell reconstitution after alpha-beta-depleted transplantation in children. Unique molecular identifiers were used to barcode this TCRbeta library. TCRdb re-analysed the PCR reads in MiXCR, keeping a single row per CDR3 protein. The data hold some 150,000 distinct CDR3 sequences, with 8% to 10% observed a single time. General study findings and limits: Newly produced T cells mostly accounted for T-cell counts and diversity one year post-transplant. Several hundred graft clones that had expanded were reportedly the source of alpha-beta T cells about two months after transplant. Some patients' high day-60 TCRbeta diversity was traced to surviving recipient T cells and thymic progenitors.

This clonotype was picked up many times. Its antigen remains unknown. V shed 4 bases and J 6 bases; nucleotides not matched to a gene: 9. Per the germline V gene, CDR1 is SGHDT and CDR2 is YYEEEE. The CDR3 consists of 15 residues. The starting material was PBMCs, mostly from graft donor cells, obtained 180 days after TCRalphabeta/CD19-depleted stem cell transplant. This clonotype originated in a female patient between 2 and 10 years old who had a stem cell transplant for congenital amegakaryocytic thrombocytopenia, so the T cells may come from the graft donor. This chain links TRBV5-6 with TRBJ1-4, with TRBD1 identical over 7 bases. The CDR3 sequence: CASSTRQGRYEKLFF. CDR3 in DNA: TGTGCCAGCAGCACCCGACAGGGAAGATATGAAAAACTGTTTTTT.